Listed here are 7 T cell receptor beta chains from one sample, sequenced in a study of a mutant IDH1 vaccine in newly diagnosed glioma. The sample's time point: week 35, safety follow-up. Topical imiquimod accompanied each vaccine dose, which consisted of 300 ug of mutant IDH1 20-mer peptide. Measured with immunoSEQ multiplex PCR; TCRdb has only the in-frame clones, and not every one. This table has some 71,000 clones, more than 85% appearing once. These TCRs' antigens remain unknown. The input for sequencing was PBMCs, taken from a glioma patient whose treatment included an IDH1 peptide vaccine. Source of these receptors: a man in his thirties or forties with glioma.

The rearrangement uses TRBV4-2 and TRBJ2-3; 8 bases match TRBD1. The junction had 7 bases not matched to a gene; V was cut back by 1 base and J by 4 bases. Germline V gene sequence: CDR1 LGHNA, CDR2 YNFKEQ. This CDR3 comprises 16 residues. CDR3 DNA: TGTGCCAGCAGCCAAGGGGAGACAGGGGCAGCAGATACGCAGTATTTT. Residues: CASSQGETGAADTQYF.

The V call is TRBV7-2, the J call TRBJ1-2; weak D call: TRBD1 (5 bases). V lost 5 bases, J lost 6 bases, and 13 bases lay in between. Germline V gene sequence: CDR1 SGHTA, CDR2 FQGNSA. CDR3 size: 13 residues. The CDR3 loop is CASSPGRGDGYTF. The CDR3 DNA follows: TGTGCCAGCAGCCCCGGACGGGGGGATGGCTACACCTTC.

The CDR3 protein is CASSPMAFF. The CDR3 nucleotides read TGTGCCAGCAGCCCGATGGCTTTCTTT. The V call is TRBV7-6, the J call TRBJ1-1; D unclear. Germline V gene sequence: CDR1 SGHVS, CDR2 FNYEAQ. The CDR3 is 9 residues long. V shed 5 bases and J shed 11 bases, with 6 bases lying between them.

This clone was observed once. The chain carries TRBV7-8 and TRBJ2-7; 8 bases are a match to TRBD2. In germline, CDR1 is SGHVS, CDR2 FQNEAQ. V dropped 3 bases and J dropped 2; count of bases not matched to a gene: 6. This CDR3 has 15 amino acids. The DNA for the CDR3 is TGTGCCAGCAGCTTGAGCGGGAGTGAAGCCTACGAGCAGTACTTC. Its translation is CASSLSGSEAYEQYF.

The chain employs TRBV5-4 and TRBJ2-5; D is undetermined. The CDR3 totals 13 residues. Germline V CDR1 and CDR2: SGHNT, YYREEE (reference sequence). Trimming pared 0 bases from V and 5 bases from J, leaving 8 bases between. CDR3 in DNA: TGTGCCAGCAGCTTGGCTGACGGGGAGACCCAGTACTTC. Translating it yields CASSLADGETQYF.

The chain uses TRBV27 and TRBJ1-5; tentative D call: TRBD1 (5 bases). The V gene's germline CDR1 is MNHEY and CDR2 SMNVEV (reference sequence). This CDR3 has 16 amino acids. Between the trimmed V and J ends, which lost 6 bases and 4 bases, there was a span of 19 bases. The CDR3 protein is CASRADGGLWNQPQHF. The DNA for the CDR3 is TGTGCCAGCAGGGCCGATGGGGGGTTATGGAATCAGCCCCAGCATTTT.

The chain couples TRBV5-1 to TRBJ2-3; 8 bases line up with TRBD1. The length of the CDR3 is 14 residues. Trimming cost V 5 bases and J 5 bases; bases outside gene matches: 7. Germline V gives CDR1 SGHRS, CDR2 YFSETQ. The CDR3 coding sequence is TGCGCCAGCAGTAAGGGACAGGAACGAGATACGCAGTATTTT. Translated: CASSKGQERDTQYF.